This T cell receptor beta chain was found in a study of OX40 agonist ivuxolimab in advanced cancers. Study summary: Patient treatment consisted of intravenous ivuxolimab administration every 2 weeks at 0.01 to 10 mg/kg. General study points: Among expanded peripheral T cells, antigen specificity went undetermined. Certain nonresponders likewise exhibited a low normalized T-cell clonal expansion.

CDR1 is LNHNV and CDR2 is YYDKDF in the germline V gene (reference sequence). V was cut by 5 bases and J by 0 bases, with 10 bases left in between. The CDR3 covers 15 residues. With respect to this clone: Its antigen is not identified.

Sequenced by immunoSEQ multiplex PCR; TCRdb stores in-frame clones only, minus some. This sample carries some 64,000 clones, less than 85% of them seen once, and the ten largest clones take around 0.52%. This chain uses TRBV15 with TRBJ1-4; D unclear. The sample in question was CD4+ or CD8+ T cells sorted from blood, obtained in a trial of the OX40 agonist ivuxolimab. This clonotype was obtained from an adult with an advanced solid tumor such as melanoma, head and neck, liver or kidney cancer. The CDR3, as DNA: TGTGCCACCAGCGACCATACAGCAACTAATGAAAAACTGTTTTTT. It specifies CATSDHTATNEKLFF.